Listed here are 18 T cell receptor beta chains from one sample, sequenced in a study of Ad26.COV2.S vaccination and SARS-CoV-2 variants. Measured with immunoSEQ multiplex PCR; TCRdb has only the in-frame clones, and not every one. This sample has about 480,000 clones, with around 90% found just once. The treatment here: 19 received Ad26.COV2.S at low or high dose, single or two shots; roughly five received placebo; per-sample allocation not given. Samples came from day 63 after the first vaccine or placebo injection. The sample here was peripheral blood, taken in a trial of Ad26.COV2.S vaccine versus placebo. The receptor source for this set is a person between 18 and 60 years old who received the Ad26.COV2.S COVID-19 vaccine or a placebo.

Points on this clone: This CDR3 is also generated by other DNA sequences in the sample. This chain connects TRBV9 to TRBJ1-2, with a weak D call TRBD1 (5 bases). The CDR3 has 15 residues. V lost 2 bases to trimming and J lost 2 bases, with 13 bases between them. Germline lookup yields CDR1 SGDLS and CDR2 YYNGEE. The CDR3 nucleotides are TGTGCCAGCAGCGTTGGGCAGGGTGGGAACTATGGCTACACCTTC. This translates into CASSVGQGGNYGYTF.

CDR3 sequence reads: CAWLPGHNTEAFF. CDR3 bases: TGTGCCTGGTTACCGGGACACAACACTGAAGCTTTCTTT. The chain combines TRBV30 with TRBJ1-1, with a tentative D call TRBD1 (6 bases). CDR3 size: 13 residues. V lost 5 bases, J lost 2 bases, and 12 bases lay in between. Per germline, CDR1 GTSNPN and CDR2 SVGIG (reference sequence).

This clone was seen a handful of times. The V call is TRBV7-9, the J call TRBJ2-2; 12 bases map to TRBD1. The CDR3 has 15 amino acids. Germline V gives CDR1 SEHNR, CDR2 FQNEAQ (reference sequence). The junction had 3 bases not matched to a gene; V was cut back by 3 bases and J by 7 bases. As DNA, the CDR3 is TGTGCCAGCAGCTTGGGGACAGGGGGCCACGGGGAGCTGTTTTTT. This encodes CASSLGTGGHGELFF.

J is TRBJ2-1 and V is TRBV5-1; D is ambiguous. V was clipped by 1 base and J by 6 bases, with 11 bases between them. The CDR3 contains 14 residues. Germline CDR1 and CDR2: SGHRS and YFSETQ. The CDR3 sequence is CASSLMEISNEQFF. The CDR3 nucleotides read TGCGCCAGCAGCTTGATGGAGATCTCCAATGAGCAGTTCTTC.

The J gene is TRBJ2-1, the V gene TRBV4-2, with a weak D call TRBD2 (6 bases). The CDR3 consists of 17 residues. CDR1 LGHNA and CDR2 YNFKEQ come from the germline V gene. Between the trimmed V and J ends, which lost 0 bases and 4 bases, there was a span of 16 bases. CDR3 bases: TGTGCCAGCAGCCAAGATCCGGATAGCGGCCTTTACAATGAGCAGTTCTTC. Its protein is CASSQDPDSGLYNEQFF.

This clone occurred once. This chain links TRBV29-1 with TRBJ2-5; 7 bases fit TRBD2. This CDR3 region has 11 residues. Germline-derived CDR1 and CDR2 are SQVTM and ANQGSEA. Unmatched junction bases numbered 0, after V lost 4 bases and J lost 4 bases. CDR3 bases: TGCAGCGTTGGCGGGAGAGAGACCCAGTACTTC. Residues: CSVGGRETQYF.

The chain joins TRBV25-1 to TRBJ2-5; D is ambiguous. Germline V lookup: CDR1 MGHDK, CDR2 SYGVNS. The V end lost 4 bases, the J end lost 4 bases, and 13 bases lay between the germline ends. This CDR3 is 14 amino acids long. The CDR3 coding sequence is TGTGCCAGCAGTGCCCGGGCCCCAGGAGAGACCCAGTACTTC. It encodes CASSARAPGETQYF.

This clone was observed once. This chain links TRBV7-3 with TRBJ2-1, with TRBD1 matching over 10 bases. Germline-derived CDR1 and CDR2 are SGHTA and FQGTGA. The J segment lost 10 bases and the V segment lost 5 bases, leaving 5 bases of the junction unmatched. The CDR3 is 13 residues long. CDR3 amino acids: CASSRGTGAEQFF. The CDR3 coding sequence is TGTGCCAGCAGCCGGGGGACAGGGGCGGAGCAGTTCTTC.

The chain links TRBV4-3 to TRBJ1-1; TRBD1 might be the D (5 bases). CDR1 LGHNA and CDR2 YSLEER come from the germline V gene. This CDR3 spans 14 amino acids. Trimming took off 0 bases at V and 8 bases at J, with 13 bases between the two ends. CDR3 DNA sequence: TGCGCCAGCAGCCAAGATGCGTCAGGGATGGAAGCTTTCTTT. Translation: CASSQDASGMEAFF.

The J gene is TRBJ2-1, the V gene TRBV7-2; 8 bases are a match to TRBD2. The V and J ends lost 5 bases and 3 bases, in that order; junction bases with no gene match: 6. This CDR3 is 15 amino acids long. Germline assignment: CDR1 SGHTA and CDR2 FQGNSA. Written as DNA, the CDR3 is TGTGCCAGCAGCCCCGGGAGGGGGGGCTACAATGAGCAGTTCTTC. This translates into CASSPGRGGYNEQFF.

This chain uses TRBV6-2 or TRBV6-3 with TRBJ2-1; unclear D gene. Germline CDR1 and CDR2: MNHEY and SVGEGT. V shed 2 bases and J shed 1 base, with 12 bases lying between them. This CDR3 is 16 amino acids long. CDR3 sequence: CASSYKAPGSYNEQFF. The CDR3 DNA is TGTGCCAGCAGTTACAAGGCCCCCGGGTCCTACAATGAGCAGTTCTTC.

This rearrangement joins TRBV9 to TRBJ1-1; D remains unclear. The CDR3 is 15 amino acids. V dropped 0 bases and J dropped 0 bases, with 9 bases sitting between them. The germline V gene encodes CDR1 SGDLS and CDR2 YYNGEE. CDR3: CASSVVTGLNTEAFF. Written as DNA, the CDR3 is TGTGCCAGCAGCGTAGTCACCGGTTTGAACACTGAAGCTTTCTTT.

V is TRBV19 and J is TRBJ2-1; 16 nucleotides match TRBD2. The CDR3 sequence is 20 residues long. CDR1 LNHDA and CDR2 SQIVND come from the germline V gene (reference sequence). V dropped 4 bases and J dropped 0; count of bases not matched to a gene: 9. The CDR3 here is CASSTPLGLAGGTSYNEQFF. For the CDR3, the DNA is TGTGCCAGTAGTACCCCATTGGGACTAGCGGGAGGGACCTCCTACAATGAGCAGTTCTTC.

J is TRBJ1-2 and V is TRBV5-1; D gene unclear. CDR1 and CDR2 (germline): SGHRS, YFSETQ. The germline V and J ends were trimmed by 0 bases and 4 bases, with 7 bases remaining between them. The CDR3 is 13 amino acids. This CDR3 reads CASSLAGFYGYTF. CDR3 bases: TGCGCCAGCAGCTTGGCGGGTTTCTATGGCTACACCTTC. The whole variable domain, remainder taken from reference TRBV5-1 and TRBJ1-2, is KAGVTQTPRYLIKTRGQQVTLSCSPISGHRSVSWYQQTPGQGLQFLFEYFSETQRNKGNFPGRFSGRQFSNSRSEMNVSTLELGDSALYLCASSLAGFYGYTFGSGTRLTVV.

V and J are TRBV29-1 and TRBJ1-1; D possibly corresponds to TRBD1 (5 bases). Germline values: CDR1 SQVTM, CDR2 ANQGSEA. The V gene lost 3 bases and the J gene lost 4 bases, with 18 bases spanning the gap. This CDR3 contains 15 residues. CDR3 sequence (DNA): TGCAGCGTTGATAGGTGGGGCAGGGAGGTCACTGAAGCTTTCTTT. As protein: CSVDRWGREVTEAFF.

About this clone: Within the sample, other DNA sequences also encode this same CDR3. The chain has TRBV9 and TRBJ2-7; 10 bases line up with TRBD1. V shed 0 bases and J 3 bases; nucleotides not matched to a gene: 3. The CDR3 covers 15 residues. Germline V gives CDR1 SGDLS, CDR2 YYNGEE. DNA for the CDR3: TGTGCCAGCAGCGTAGCCGGGACAGGGGTCTACGAGCAGTACTTC. This encodes CASSVAGTGVYEQYF.

This clone came up once. The rearrangement joins TRBV28 to TRBJ1-2; 8 positions agree with TRBD1. In germline, CDR1 is MDHEN, CDR2 SYDVKM. Trimming removed 6 bases from V and 2 bases from J; junction bases left unmatched: 14. The CDR3 runs to 17 residues. CDR3 nucleotides: TGTGCCAGCAGGGTCGACAGGGGAGTCTCTCAGAACTATGGCTACACCTTC. Translation: CASRVDRGVSQNYGYTF.

The genes are TRBV9 and TRBJ2-1, with D unresolved. Germline V gives CDR1 SGDLS, CDR2 YYNGEE. The CDR3 is 13 residues long. Trimming took 0 bases from V and 7 from J, leaving 8 bases between them. The CDR3 coding sequence is TGTGCCAGCAGCGTAGTCCCCAGGAATGAGCAGTTCTTC. Translated: CASSVVPRNEQFF.